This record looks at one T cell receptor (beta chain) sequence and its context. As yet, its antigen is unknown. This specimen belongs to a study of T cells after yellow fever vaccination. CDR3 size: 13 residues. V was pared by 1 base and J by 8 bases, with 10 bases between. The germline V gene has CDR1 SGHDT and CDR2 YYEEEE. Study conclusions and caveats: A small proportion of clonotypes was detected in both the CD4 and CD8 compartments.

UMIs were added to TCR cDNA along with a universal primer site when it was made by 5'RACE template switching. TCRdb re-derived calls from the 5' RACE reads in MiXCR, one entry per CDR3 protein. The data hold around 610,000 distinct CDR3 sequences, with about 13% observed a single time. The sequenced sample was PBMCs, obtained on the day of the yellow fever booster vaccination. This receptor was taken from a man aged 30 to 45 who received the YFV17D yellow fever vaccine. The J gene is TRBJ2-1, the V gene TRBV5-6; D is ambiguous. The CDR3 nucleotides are TGTGCCAGCAGCTTGTTTGGGTTCGATGAGCAGTTCTTC. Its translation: CASSLFGFDEQFF.